This T cell receptor (beta chain) stems from a study of T cells after yellow fever vaccination. Study-level results: The secondary response was weaker but peaked faster, day 5 versus 15.

This clonotype was detected a few times. Its antigen is still unknown. V was clipped by 3 bases and J by 0 bases; unmatched bases: 1. Germline CDR1 is MNHEY and CDR2 is SVGAGI. The CDR3 length is 15 residues. A 5'RACE template-switching step, the method used to make TCR cDNA, added a universal primer site and UMIs. TCRdb re-analysed the 5' RACE reads in MiXCR, keeping a single row per CDR3 protein. The sample contains 310,000 or so distinct CDR3 sequences, 6.5% to 8.5% of which appear only once. V is TRBV6-5 and J is TRBJ2-7; 11 bases line up with TRBD2. This specimen was PBMCs, taken more than 35 days after the first yellow fever vaccination. The sequence derives from a man between 18 and 35 years old who received the YFV17D yellow fever vaccine. The CDR3 region is CASSYGLAGSYEQYF. CDR3 sequence (DNA): TGTGCCAGCAGTTATGGACTAGCGGGCTCCTACGAGCAGTACTTC.